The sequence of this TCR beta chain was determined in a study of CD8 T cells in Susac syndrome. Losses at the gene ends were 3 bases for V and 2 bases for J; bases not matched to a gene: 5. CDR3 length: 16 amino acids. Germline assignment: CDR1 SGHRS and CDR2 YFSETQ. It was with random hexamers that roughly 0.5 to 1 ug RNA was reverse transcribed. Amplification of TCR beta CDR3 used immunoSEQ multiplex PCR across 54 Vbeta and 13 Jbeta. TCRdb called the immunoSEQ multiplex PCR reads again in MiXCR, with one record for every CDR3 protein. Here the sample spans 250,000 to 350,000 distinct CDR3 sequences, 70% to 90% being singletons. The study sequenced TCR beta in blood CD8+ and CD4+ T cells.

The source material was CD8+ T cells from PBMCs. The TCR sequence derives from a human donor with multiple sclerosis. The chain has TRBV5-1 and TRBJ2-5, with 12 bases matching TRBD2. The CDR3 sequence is CASSSTSGGSQETQYF. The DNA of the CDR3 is TGCGCCAGCAGCTCGACTAGCGGGGGTTCTCAAGAGACCCAGTACTTC.